This is a list of T cell receptor beta chains from one sample in a study of Tregs in tolerant kidney transplant recipients. This table comes from immunoSEQ multiplex PCR, and its TCRdb copy is limited to in-frame clones, with some not included. The sample yields tens of thousands of clones, around 90% seen once. The sequencing here drew on CD4+ T cells from blood (PBMCs), taken 24 months after the transplant. The origin of the receptors is a human patient who received a combined kidney and bone marrow transplant. Some T cells may possibly be graft donor cells. Both conserved end residues are part of each CDR3.

15,TRBV7-2,TRBJ2-1,CASSTSGGLYNEQFF
15,TRBV9,TRBJ2-5,CASSVAADRRAEQYF
17,TRBV18,TRBJ2-4,CASSPDRPRLVKNIQYF
17,TRBV7-2,TRBJ1-4,CASSQPRGAKANEKLFF
15,TRBV5-4,NA,CASSQGRDRSYEQYF
14,TRBV25-1,TRBJ2-3,CASSPGLATDTQYF
14,TRBV27,TRBJ1-5,CASSSAGEGQPQHF
18,TRBV11-2,TRBJ2-7,CASSSYPRGQRITYEQYF
15,TRBV6-6,TRBJ2-1,CASGVGQGFYNEQFF
15,TRBV27,TRBJ2-7,CASSPGTSGSYEQYF
13,TRBV5-1,TRBJ2-1,CASSLVSGNEQFF